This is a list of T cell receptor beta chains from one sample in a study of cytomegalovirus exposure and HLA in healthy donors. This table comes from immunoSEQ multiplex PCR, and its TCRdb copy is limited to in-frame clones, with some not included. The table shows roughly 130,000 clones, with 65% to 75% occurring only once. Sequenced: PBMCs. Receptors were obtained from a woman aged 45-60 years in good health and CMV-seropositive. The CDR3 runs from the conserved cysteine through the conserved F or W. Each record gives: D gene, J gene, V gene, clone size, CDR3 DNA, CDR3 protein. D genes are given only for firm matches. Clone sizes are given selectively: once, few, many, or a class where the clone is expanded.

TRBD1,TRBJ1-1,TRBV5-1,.,TGCGCCAGCAGCACGCAGGGGGGAACTGAAGCTTTCTTT,CASSTQGGTEAFF
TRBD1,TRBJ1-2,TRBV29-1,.,TGCAGCGTTGAAGGGACAGGGTTTATGTATGGCTACACCTTC,CSVEGTGFMYGYTF
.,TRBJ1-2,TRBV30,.,TGTGCCTGGAGTGTTCGACAGGCCCACTATGGCTACACCTTC,CAWSVRQAHYGYTF
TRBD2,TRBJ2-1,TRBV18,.,TGTGTCAGCTCTCCGTTTAGCGGGGACTACAATGAGCAGTTCTTC,CVSSPFSGDYNEQFF
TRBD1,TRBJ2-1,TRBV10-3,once,TGTGCCATCGCTAACAACCGGGACAGGGGTAATGAGCAGTTCTTC,CAIANNRDRGNEQFF
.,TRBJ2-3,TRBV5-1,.,TGCGCCAGCACCGGTGTAGTAAGCACAGATACGCAGTATTTT,CASTGVVSTDTQYF
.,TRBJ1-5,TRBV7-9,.,TGTGCCAGCACCCAAGATGGGGCTCAGCCCCAGCATTTT,CASTQDGAQPQHF
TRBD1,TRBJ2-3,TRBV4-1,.,TGCGCCAGCAGCCCGACAGGGGGGAAAAACACAGATACGCAGTATTTT,CASSPTGGKNTDTQYF
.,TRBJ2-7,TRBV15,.,TGTGCCCCCAGCAGAGATCTACAGGGGGGGTCGGACGAGCAGTACTTC,CAPSRDLQGGSDEQYF
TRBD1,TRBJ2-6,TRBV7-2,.,TGTGCCAGCAGCCCAACAGGGGCTGGGGCCAACGTCCTGACTTTC,CASSPTGAGANVLTF
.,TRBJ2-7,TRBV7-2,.,TGTGCCAGCAGCTTAGGGGGGGGCCTCTACGAGCAGTACTTC,CASSLGGGLYEQYF
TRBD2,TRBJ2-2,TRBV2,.,TGTGCCAGCAGTGTGAGGACTAGCGACGCCGGGGAGCTGTTTTTT,CASSVRTSDAGELFF
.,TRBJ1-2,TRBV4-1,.,TGCGCCAGCAGTCTGGAACCTAACTGGGCAGATGGCTACACCTTC,CASSLEPNWADGYTF
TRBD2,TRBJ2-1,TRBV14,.,TGTGCCAGCAGCCCCCGAGGGCGGGGGGGGTACAATGAGCAGTTCTTC,CASSPRGRGGYNEQFF
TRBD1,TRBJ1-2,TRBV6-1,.,TGTGCCAGCGCGACAGGGGACCTCTATGGCTACACCTTC,CASATGDLYGYTF
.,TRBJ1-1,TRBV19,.,TGTGCCAGTAGTCCTTCTTTTGGGACACAAAGGTTAGCTTTCTTT,CASSPSFGTQRLAFF
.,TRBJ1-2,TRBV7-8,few,TGTGCCAGCAGCTTAGCAGGGGCCAACTATGGCTACACCTTC,CASSLAGANYGYTF
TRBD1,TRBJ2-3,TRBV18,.,TGTGCCAGCTCACCAGGACAGGGCACAGATACGCAGTATTTT,CASSPGQGTDTQYF
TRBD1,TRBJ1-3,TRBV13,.,TGTGCCAGCAGCGCAAGACAGGGGCGCTCTGGAAACACCATATATTTT,CASSARQGRSGNTIYF
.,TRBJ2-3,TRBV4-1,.,TGCGCCAGCAGCCAAGATCTAGCGTCGGAGGATACGCAGTATTTT,CASSQDLASEDTQYF
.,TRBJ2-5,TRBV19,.,TGTGCCAGTAGTGGCAGGGTTCTCCAAGAGACCCAGTACTTC,CASSGRVLQETQYF
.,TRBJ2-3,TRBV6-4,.,TGTGCCAGCAGTCTGGACTACACAGATACGCAGTATTTT,CASSLDYTDTQYF
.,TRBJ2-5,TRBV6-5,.,TGTGCCAGCAGTTTAGCGGGACAGCAAGAGACCCAGTACTTC,CASSLAGQQETQYF
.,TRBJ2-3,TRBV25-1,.,TGTGCCAGCAGTGATTGGGCCAGCACAGATACGCAGTATTTT,CASSDWASTDTQYF
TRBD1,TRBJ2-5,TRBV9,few,TGTGCCAGCAGCGTAGGGACAGGCCAAGAGACCCAGTACTTC,CASSVGTGQETQYF
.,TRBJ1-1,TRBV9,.,TGTGCCAGCAGCCCTCGTCAGGAGGACACTGAAGCTTTCTTT,CASSPRQEDTEAFF
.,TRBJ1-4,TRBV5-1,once,TGCGCCAGCAGCTTAACAGGGTATAATGAAAAACTGTTTTTT,CASSLTGYNEKLFF
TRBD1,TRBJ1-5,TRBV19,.,TGTGCCAGTAGCGCCGGGACAGGGGATCAGCCCCAGCATTTT,CASSAGTGDQPQHF
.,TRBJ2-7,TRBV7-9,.,TGTGCCAGCAGCTTAGGTACAGGGTCCTACGAGCAGTACTTC,CASSLGTGSYEQYF
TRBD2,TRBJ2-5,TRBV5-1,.,TGCGCCAGCAGCCTTGGGGGGGTCCAAGAGACCCAGTACTTC,CASSLGGVQETQYF
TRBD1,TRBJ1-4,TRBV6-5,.,TGTGCCAGCAGACGACCTGGGACAGTTGAAAAACTGTTTTTT,CASRRPGTVEKLFF
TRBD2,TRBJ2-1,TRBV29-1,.,TGCAGCGTTGAAGGGGGTGACTCGCTAGCGGTCGATGAGCAGTTCTTC,CSVEGGDSLAVDEQFF
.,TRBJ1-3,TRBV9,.,TGTGCCAGCAGCGTTTCCGGGACTTCTGGCGGAAACACCATATATTTT,CASSVSGTSGGNTIYF
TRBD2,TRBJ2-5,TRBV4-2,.,TGTGCCAGCAGCCGACTCCCCGAAACACTAGCGCAAGAGACCCAGTACTTC,CASSRLPETLAQETQYF
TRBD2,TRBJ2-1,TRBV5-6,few,TGTGCCAGCAGTGCGGGACTAGGGGACAATGAGCAGTTCTTC,CASSAGLGDNEQFF
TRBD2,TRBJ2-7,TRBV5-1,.,TGCGCCAGCAGCTTGGCGGCTAGCGGACACTACGAGCAGTACTTC,CASSLAASGHYEQYF
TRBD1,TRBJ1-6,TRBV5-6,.,TGTGCCAGCAGCACCCCGACAGGGGGCGATTCACCCCTCCACTTT,CASSTPTGGDSPLHF
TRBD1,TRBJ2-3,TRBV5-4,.,TGTGCCAGCAGCGGGACAGGGATGGGAGATACGCAGTATTTT,CASSGTGMGDTQYF
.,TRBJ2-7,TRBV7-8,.,TGTGCCAGCAGCTTAGTAGGGCAGGGCAACGAGCAGTACTTC,CASSLVGQGNEQYF
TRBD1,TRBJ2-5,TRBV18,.,TGTGCCAGCTCACCCGGACAGGGAGAGACCCAGTACTTC,CASSPGQGETQYF
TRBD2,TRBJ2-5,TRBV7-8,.,TGTGCCAGCAGCCCTCGGACTAGCGAGACCCAGTACTTC,CASSPRTSETQYF
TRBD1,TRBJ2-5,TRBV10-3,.,TGTGCCATCAGTGAGTCGGACAGGACAGCTCAAGAGACCCAGTACTTC,CAISESDRTAQETQYF
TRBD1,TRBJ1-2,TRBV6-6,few,TGTGCCAGCAGTTACCCGACAGGGGAGTATGGCTACACCTTC,CASSYPTGEYGYTF
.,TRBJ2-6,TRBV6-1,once,TGTGCCAGCAGTGAATGGGGGGGGCCTGGGGCCAACGTCCTGACTTTC,CASSEWGGPGANVLTF
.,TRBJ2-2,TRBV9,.,TGTGCCAGCAGCGTAGACAGGTCGAACACCGGGGAGCTGTTTTTT,CASSVDRSNTGELFF
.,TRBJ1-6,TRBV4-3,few,TGCGCCAGCAGCCACCGAACAGGGAGAGCCCTCCACTTT,CASSHRTGRALHF
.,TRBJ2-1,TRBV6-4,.,TGTGCCAGCAGCCTTTCTCCTAGCTCCTACAATGAGCAGTTCTTC,CASSLSPSSYNEQFF
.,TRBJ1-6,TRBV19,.,TGTGCCAGTAGCTTATTAACTGCACCCCTCCACTTT,CASSLLTAPLHF
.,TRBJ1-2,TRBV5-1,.,TGCGCCAGCAGCTTCAGGGGAATGGGCGATGGCTACACCTTC,CASSFRGMGDGYTF
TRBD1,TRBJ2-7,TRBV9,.,TGTGCCAGCAGCTCCGGGACAGGGGCGTTGGAGCAGTACTTC,CASSSGTGALEQYF
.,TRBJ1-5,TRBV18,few,TGTGCCAGCTCACTCTTACAGGGAACTCAGCCCCAGCATTTT,CASSLLQGTQPQHF
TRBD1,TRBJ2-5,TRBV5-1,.,TGCGCCAGCAGCTTACAGGGGGCGAAGCAAGAGACCCAGTACTTC,CASSLQGAKQETQYF